This TCR beta chain was profiled in a study of T cell repertoires in cytomegalovirus infection. For the study at large: Indications came from public TCR beta signatures; they pointed to CMV infection and to a matching HLA type. Study-wide results and limits: Summed frequency of public TCR beta families distinguished CMV carriers with the relevant HLA. Across the ex vivo response, the dominant clonotypes were HLA-C-restricted CMV-specific TCR beta clonotypes.

In regard to this clonotype: Its antigen is as yet unknown.

TCRdb called the reads again in MiXCR, with one record for every CDR3 protein. Counted here are 150,000 to 200,000 distinct CDR3 sequences, 14% occurring once; the ten biggest clones make up 25% to 30%. The sequencing input was PBMCs. The receptor comes from a human donor in good health (CMV status not recorded). Some clones in this sample may be carry-over from other donors' samples.

The CDR3 DNA is TGTGCCAGCAGAGTCCCCACCGGGACACAGAACACTGAAGCTTTCTTT. Protein product: CASRVPTGTQNTEAFF. This chain links TRBV7-9 with TRBJ1-1, with TRBD1 as a possible D gene (6 bases). CDR1 and CDR2 (germline): SEHNR, FQNEAQ (reference sequence). CDR3 length equals 16 residues. Trimming shortened V by 6 bases and J by 1 base, and 18 bases separated the two germline ends.